This T cell receptor beta chain was documented in a study of blood T cell repertoires in COVID-19. Measured with immunoSEQ multiplex PCR; TCRdb has only the in-frame clones, and not every one. Here the sample spans approximately 440,000 clones, about 90% being singletons. Trimming cost V 6 bases and J 0 bases, with 6 bases left between them. This CDR3 comprises 13 residues. Germline CDR1 MDHEN, CDR2 SYDVKM. V and J are TRBV28 and TRBJ2-1; no clear D. The receptor was isolated from a man aged 18 to 30 who had recovered from COVID-19. The specimen sequenced was PBMCs or T cells enriched from blood (not recorded which). CDR3 DNA sequence: TGTGCCAGCAGGGGCTCCTCCTACAATGAGCAGTTCTTC. Residues: CASRGSSYNEQFF.